The 31 T cell receptor beta chains below all came from one sample that was sequenced in a study of T cell responses to AZD1222 COVID-19 vaccine. The data were produced by immunoSEQ multiplex PCR, yet TCRdb's version contains in-frame clones alone and is incomplete. The sample lists about 120,000 clones; 91% were seen once. The sample in question was peripheral blood, obtained on day 0 of AZD1222 vaccination. The receptors here all came from an adult in good health.

The CDR3 nucleotides are TGTGCCAGCAGCCCCACCAAGACTCCTAACTATGGCTACACCTTC. Translated: CASSPTKTPNYGYTF. V is TRBV3-1 (or the pseudogene TRBV3-2) and J is TRBJ1-2; the D is unclear. Germline assignment: CDR1 LGHDT and CDR2 YNNKEL (reference sequence). This CDR3 is 15 amino acids long. V was clipped by 4 bases and J by 0 bases, with 12 bases between them.

The V and J genes are TRBV7-9 and TRBJ2-7; TRBD1 agrees at 8 bases. Germline loops: CDR1 SEHNR, CDR2 FQNEAQ (reference sequence). V shed 4 bases and J 6 bases; nucleotides not matched to a gene: 2. The CDR3 runs to 12 residues. In nucleotides, the CDR3 is TGTGCCAGCAGCTCGGACAGGGTCGAGCAGTACTTC. This translates into CASSSDRVEQYF.

This sequence joins TRBV5-1 and TRBJ1-1; 10 nucleotides match TRBD1. The CDR3 consists of 14 residues. Germline-derived CDR1 and CDR2 are SGHRS and YFSETQ. V trimming: 2 bases; J trimming: 5 bases; junction bases outside the gene matches: 3. The CDR3 bases are TGCGCCAGCAGCTTTGGACAGGGGGGGACTGAAGCTTTCTTT. Protein sequence: CASSFGQGGTEAFF.

V gene TRBV9 combines with J gene TRBJ2-1; possibly TRBD2 for D (5 bases). This CDR3 spans 12 amino acids. Trimming removed 4 bases from V and 15 bases from J, with 17 bases in between. Looked up from germline, CDR1 is SGDLS and CDR2 is YYNGEE. Here the CDR3 reads CASSPFGGPGFF. The CDR3, as DNA: TGTGCCAGCAGCCCCTTCGGCGGGCCGGGGTTCTTC.

In its sample, this clone was seen once. This chain connects TRBV5-1 to TRBJ2-7, with 10 bases aligning to TRBD1. V shed 4 bases, J shed 6 bases, and the junction held 7 bases outside the gene matches. Germline CDR1 reads SGHRS; CDR2 reads YFSETQ. The CDR3 contains 14 residues. The CDR3 nucleotides read TGCGCCAGCAGCCCGGGACAGGGGACTGGCGAGCAGTACTTC. Its translation: CASSPGQGTGEQYF.

The V and J genes are TRBV6-1 and TRBJ1-4; 10 nucleotides align to TRBD1. The CDR3 loop spans 16 amino acids. Germline loops: CDR1 MNHNS, CDR2 SASEGT. V shed 4 bases and J 7 bases; nucleotides not matched to a gene: 9. The CDR3 is CASSGGTGVGFEKLFF. The CDR3 coding sequence is TGTGCCAGCAGTGGCGGGACAGGGGTCGGATTTGAAAAACTGTTTTTT.

This clone was seen more than once but under ten times. The chain employs TRBV10-3 and TRBJ2-7; D assignment may be TRBD1 or TRBD2 (6 bases each). Germline values: CDR1 ENHRY, CDR2 SYGVKD. The V end was cut by 8 bases, the J end by 5 bases, with 19 bases between. CDR3 length equals 14 residues. The CDR3 loop reads CAISLSPGGHEQYF. The CDR3 coding sequence is TGTGCCATCTCCCTCTCCCCCGGGGGCCACGAGCAGTACTTC.

V usage is TRBV7-2 and J usage is TRBJ1-2; 9 bases are a match to TRBD1. Germline CDR1 reads SGHTA; CDR2 reads FQGNSA. With 5 bases clipped from V and 0 bases from J, the junction kept 4 bases outside the gene matches. CDR3 size: 15 residues. DNA for the CDR3: TGTGCCAGCAGCCACCGGGACAGGGCTAACTATGGCTACACCTTC. Its protein is CASSHRDRANYGYTF.

The chain carries TRBV4-1 and TRBJ2-7; 8 nucleotides align to TRBD2. Germline V CDR1 and CDR2: MGHRA, YSYEKL. This CDR3 region has 16 residues. Germline trimming cut 7 bases from V and 0 bases from J; bases unmatched to any gene: 11. The CDR3 protein is CASTPEGRGASYEQYF. CDR3 DNA sequence: TGCGCCAGCACCCCAGAGGGGCGGGGGGCCTCCTACGAGCAGTACTTC.

This sequence joins TRBV9 and TRBJ1-3; 7 bases fit TRBD1. V trimming: 5 bases; J trimming: 0 bases; junction bases outside the gene matches: 5. CDR3 length equals 15 residues. Germline CDR1 SGDLS, CDR2 YYNGEE. The CDR3 region is CASSVTGSSGNTIYF. CDR3 DNA: TGTGCCAGCAGTGTGACAGGGAGCTCTGGAAACACCATATATTTT.

This clone was detected once. The chain carries TRBV28 and TRBJ1-2, with 9 bases matching TRBD1. V lost 4 bases, J lost 8 bases, and 11 bases stayed unmatched. This CDR3 spans 15 amino acids. CDR1 is MDHEN and CDR2 is SYDVKM in the germline V gene. CDR3 sequence (DNA): TGTGCCAGCAGTTCCTCCGGGACAGGGTTGAAGGGCTACACCTTC. Its protein product is CASSSSGTGLKGYTF.

J is TRBJ2-1 and V is TRBV6-2 or TRBV6-3; 11 bases align to TRBD2. Germline CDR1 MNHEY, CDR2 SVGEGT. The J segment lost 5 bases and the V segment lost 4 bases, leaving 4 bases of the junction unmatched. This CDR3 has 15 amino acids. CDR3 in amino acids: CASSLIAGGDNEQFF. DNA of the CDR3: TGTGCCAGCAGTTTAATAGCGGGGGGGGACAATGAGCAGTTCTTC.

The CDR3 DNA reads as TGTGCCAGCAGCTCGACTAGCGGGGGGGCCAATGAGCAGTTCTTC. Encoded protein: CASSSTSGGANEQFF. The chain carries TRBV7-3 and TRBJ2-1, with 14 bases that match TRBD2. From germline, CDR1 is SGHTA and CDR2 FQGTGA. Germline trimming cut 4 bases from V and 6 bases from J; bases unmatched to any gene: 2. This CDR3 comprises 15 residues. Drawing the rest from reference TRBV7-3 and TRBJ2-1, the complete variable domain is GAGVSQTPSNKVTEKGKYVELRCDPISGHTALYWYRQSLGQGPEFLIYFQGTGAADDSGLPNDRFFAVRPEGSVSTLKIQRTERGDSAVYLCASSSTSGGANEQFFGPGTRLTVL.

The genes are TRBV6-5 and TRBJ1-2; D is possibly TRBD1 (5 bases). CDR1 MNHEY and CDR2 SVGAGI come from the germline V gene. The CDR3 runs to 14 residues. V dropped 4 bases and J dropped 2 bases, with 11 bases sitting between them. For the CDR3, the DNA is TGTGCCAGCAGTTGGGGACGGCACAACTATGGCTACACCTTC. Its protein is CASSWGRHNYGYTF.

This clone was observed a handful of times. J is TRBJ1-2 and V is TRBV28; 9 bases fit TRBD1. The CDR3 loop spans 15 amino acids. Germline V CDR1 and CDR2: MDHEN, SYDVKM. The ends lost 2 bases at V and 2 bases at J; junction bases unmatched: 3. CDR3: CASSLTGGRNYGYTF. The CDR3 DNA follows: TGTGCCAGCAGTTTAACAGGGGGCAGGAACTATGGCTACACCTTC.

The gene calls are TRBV7-5 and TRBJ1-2. TRBV7-5 is tagged as a pseudogene. This CDR3 is built from 17 residues. The CDR3 here is CVRSLANRRGGNYGYTF. The CDR3 DNA reads TGTGTCAGAAGCTTAGCCAATCGCAGGGGGGGAAACTATGGCTACACCTTC.

The chain has TRBV11-2 and TRBJ2-1; 9 nucleotides agree with TRBD1. Losses at the gene ends were 5 bases for V and 7 bases for J; bases not matched to a gene: 12. Germline V gives CDR1 SGHAT, CDR2 FQNNGV. The CDR3 consists of 16 residues. CDR3 protein: CASSAIAGTGLNEQFF. Written as DNA, the CDR3 is TGTGCCAGCAGCGCGATCGCCGGGACAGGGCTTAATGAGCAGTTCTTC.

V and J are TRBV19 and TRBJ2-3; 8 positions match TRBD1. Germline assignment: CDR1 LNHDA and CDR2 SQIVND (reference sequence). J was trimmed by 6 bases and V by 10 bases; bases with no gene match: 12. This CDR3 spans 14 amino acids. DNA for the CDR3: TGTGCCACCTTGAGCAGGGGGCGCCGGGATACGCAGTATTTT. It translates to CATLSRGRRDTQYF.

The chain combines TRBV7-2 with TRBJ1-6, with TRBD1 as a possible D gene (5 bases). CDR1 SGHTA and CDR2 FQGNSA come from the germline V gene. Trimming took off 0 bases at V and 7 bases at J, with 19 bases between the two ends. The CDR3 has 18 amino acids. Written as DNA, the CDR3 is TGTGCCAGCAGCTTAGCGCCCCAGGCGAGGGGAGGGAATTCACCCCTCCACTTT. Protein: CASSLAPQARGGNSPLHF.

This clone was picked up a small number of times. The rearrangement uses TRBV3-1 (or the pseudogene TRBV3-2) and TRBJ1-2; 11 bases map to TRBD1. The germline gives CDR1 LGHDT, CDR2 YNNKEL (reference sequence). The CDR3 contains 14 residues. The V and J ends lost 5 bases and 5 bases, in that order; junction bases with no gene match: 4. The DNA of the CDR3 is TGTGCCAGCAGCGATGGGACAGGGGGATATGGCTACACCTTC. Its protein is CASSDGTGGYGYTF.

The chain carries TRBV5-4 and TRBJ2-7; D is tentatively TRBD1 or TRBD2 (5 bases each). The germline V gene has CDR1 SGHNT and CDR2 YYREEE (reference sequence). The V end was cut by 3 bases, the J end by 3 bases, with 19 bases between. This CDR3 region has 16 residues. CDR3 bases: TGTGCCAGCAGCTCGGGGCCGAGAGGGCCTAGCTACGAGCAGTACTTC. As protein: CASSSGPRGPSYEQYF.

This rearrangement joins TRBV7-9 to TRBJ1-1, with TRBD1 matching over 8 bases. Germline V CDR1 and CDR2: SEHNR, FQNEAQ (reference sequence). The CDR3 has 16 amino acids. J lost 4 bases, V lost 5 bases, and 12 bases had no gene match. DNA for the CDR3: TGTGCCAGCAGCCTGCCAGGGGGCAGCCAGAGCACTGAAGCTTTCTTT. This encodes CASSLPGGSQSTEAFF.

V gene TRBV7-2 combines with J gene TRBJ2-5; D ambiguous. V lost 1 base, J lost 5 bases, and 5 bases lay in between. The CDR3 consists of 12 residues. Germline lookup yields CDR1 SGHTA and CDR2 FQGNSA. The CDR3 region has the DNA TGTGCCAGCAGCTTAGATGAGGAGACCCAGTACTTC. It translates to CASSLDEETQYF.

This chain uses TRBV18 with TRBJ2-1; 11 positions agree with TRBD2. Germline V gene sequence: CDR1 KGHSH, CDR2 LQKENI. V lost 3 bases to trimming and J lost 0 bases; unmatched junction nucleotides: 7. CDR3 length: 18 amino acids. The CDR3 sequence is CASSPELAGDLSYNEQFF. In nucleotides, the CDR3 is TGTGCCAGCTCACCTGAACTAGCGGGGGACCTCTCCTACAATGAGCAGTTCTTC.

This clone has only one observation. V is TRBV5-1 and J is TRBJ1-6; 8 bases fit TRBD1. Germline assignment: CDR1 SGHRS and CDR2 YFSETQ. This CDR3 comprises 16 residues. V shed 2 bases, J shed 0 bases, and the junction held 1 base outside the gene matches. The CDR3 region is CASSFQGASYNSPLHF. CDR3 DNA: TGCGCCAGCAGCTTCCAGGGGGCCTCCTATAATTCACCCCTCCACTTT. The variable domain in full, completed from reference TRBV5-1 and TRBJ1-6, reads KAGVTQTPRYLIKTRGQQVTLSCSPISGHRSVSWYQQTPGQGLQFLFEYFSETQRNKGNFPGRFSGRQFSNSRSEMNVSTLELGDSALYLCASSFQGASYNSPLHFGNGTRLTVT.

The chain employs TRBV28 and TRBJ1-5; tentative D call: TRBD1 (5 bases). CDR3 length: 13 amino acids. The germline CDR1 and CDR2 sequences are MDHEN and SYDVKM. The ends were cut back, 7 bases at V and 6 bases at J, with 13 bases in the middle. The CDR3 DNA is TGTGCCAGCACCCCAGGGTGGGGTCAGCCCCAGCATTTT. It encodes CASTPGWGQPQHF.

V and J are TRBV4-2 and TRBJ1-2; no firm D call. V was cut by 0 bases and J by 6 bases, with 2 bases left in between. Germline V gene data show CDR1 as LGHNA and CDR2 as YNFKEQ. The length of the CDR3 is 11 residues. The CDR3 nucleotides read TGTGCCAGCAGCCAAGATCATGGCTACACCTTC. This codes for CASSQDHGYTF.

In its sample, this clone was seen once. The gene calls are TRBV13 and TRBJ2-1, with D unresolved. Germline V CDR1 and CDR2: PRHDT, FYEKMQ (reference sequence). The CDR3 contains 14 residues. Trimming took 4 bases from V and 0 from J, leaving 7 bases between them. The CDR3 here is CASSSAGSYNEQFF. CDR3 bases: TGTGCCAGCAGCTCCGCCGGCTCCTACAATGAGCAGTTCTTC.

This chain links TRBV5-1 with TRBJ1-2; D is undetermined. Trimming shortened V by 4 bases and J by 4 bases, and 14 bases separated the two germline ends. CDR1 SGHRS and CDR2 YFSETQ come from the germline V gene. This CDR3 region has 14 residues. The CDR3 sequence is CASSRAGGTYGYTF. CDR3 nucleotide sequence: TGCGCCAGCAGCCGGGCGGGAGGTACCTATGGCTACACCTTC.

This clone showed up just once. The J gene is TRBJ1-2, the V gene TRBV19; 10 bases are shared with TRBD1. Germline V gene lookup returns CDR1 LNHDA and CDR2 SQIVND (reference sequence). This CDR3 has 13 residues. V trimming: 8 bases; J trimming: 6 bases; junction bases outside the gene matches: 6. The CDR3 spells CASQAGTGDGYTF. The CDR3 DNA follows: TGTGCCAGTCAGGCCGGGACAGGGGATGGCTACACCTTC.

The gene calls are TRBV7-3 and TRBJ1-1, with 10 nucleotides matching TRBD1. Per germline, CDR1 SGHTA and CDR2 FQGTGA. The CDR3 runs 14 residues. Germline trimming cut 4 bases from V and 7 bases from J; bases unmatched to any gene: 6. This CDR3 reads CASSSTGTGDEAFF. Here the CDR3 DNA reads TGTGCCAGCAGCTCCACCGGGACAGGGGATGAAGCTTTCTTT.